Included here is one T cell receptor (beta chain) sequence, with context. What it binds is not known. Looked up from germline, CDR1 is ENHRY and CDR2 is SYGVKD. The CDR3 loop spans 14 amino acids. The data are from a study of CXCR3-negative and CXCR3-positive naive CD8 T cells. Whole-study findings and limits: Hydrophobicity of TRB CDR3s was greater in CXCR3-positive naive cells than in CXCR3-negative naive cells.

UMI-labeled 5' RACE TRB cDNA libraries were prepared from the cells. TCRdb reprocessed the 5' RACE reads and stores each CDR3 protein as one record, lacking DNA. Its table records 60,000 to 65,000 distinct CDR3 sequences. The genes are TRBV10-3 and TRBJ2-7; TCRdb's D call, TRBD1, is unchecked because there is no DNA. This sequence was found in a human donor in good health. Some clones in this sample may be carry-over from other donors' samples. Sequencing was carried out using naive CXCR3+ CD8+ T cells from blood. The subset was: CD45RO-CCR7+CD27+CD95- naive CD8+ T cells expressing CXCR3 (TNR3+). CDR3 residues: CAISDGLGGYEQYF.